The subject of this entry is one T cell receptor (beta chain). This clone has more than one count but fewer than ten. Its antigen target is currently unknown. No per-base quality is available; no much larger clone lies one base away. This sample's time point label indicates: about 28 days (+/-7) after the second vaccine dose. AZD1222 recipients given second doses at about 4 weeks or at about 12 weeks were pooled, since spike-specific TCR depth and breadth were not found to differ between the two schedules. Samples from vaccinated people were obtained from the UK trials COV001 and COV002, which included a single-blind randomized controlled phase 2/3 trial of AZD1222 (ChAdOx1 nCoV-19) in healthy adults. Trial participant PBMC samples were collected at day 0 and day 28 after the second dose for TCRbeta chain sequencing. This sample stems from a study of T cell responses to AZD1222 COVID-19 vaccine (dated by TCRdb to about 2021). Regarding the study in general: TCR sequencing was performed for roughly 240 trial participants, of whom about 200 were given two doses of AZD1222 and around 26 were given two doses of MenACWY control vaccine. Trial participants were enrolled into age subgroups of 18-55, 56-69 and 70-plus years, which contained about 150, 27 and 61 TCR-sequenced participants, respectively. Results and caveats for the whole study, not just this receptor: Because no day 14 peak-response samples were available, repertoires were characterized only after the peak T cell response. Reportedly, almost half of the unique spike-specific TCRs recognized epitopes lying outside the regions that are mutated in the B.1.351 and B.1.1.7 variants. Most participants were white British and females outnumbered males, and the authors suggested that clonal diversity may have been underestimated. Conclusions about previously exposed vaccinees are limited because only 5 or 6 AZD1222 recipients were SARS-CoV-2 seropositive at baseline. The 56-69-year group was small, and its depth increase did not reach significance, likely because of low power. A significant rise in spike-specific TCR breadth and depth was observed after two AZD1222 doses relative to day 0 and relative to MenACWY recipients. The whole spike protein was spanned by vaccine-associated CD4 TCRs, and dominant responses were seen in regions 160-218 and 743-854.

The CDR3 regions of human TCRbeta chains were analyzed by immunosequencing. In the original analysis: Repertoire TCRs were matched against a reference library of SARS-CoV-2-specific TCRs generated with the MIRA antigen-specificity platform. Breadth meant the fraction of unique TCRs that were SARS-CoV-2-associated, whereas depth meant the fraction of total T cells that were SARS-CoV-2-associated. Using the MIRA data, each spike-specific TCR was mapped to the spike region that the TCR reacts to and placed in a CD4 or CD8 class. Log10-transformed breadth and depth values were compared by one-way ANOVA with Sidak's multiple comparisons tests. The table was pulled from immuneACCESS by TCRdb, which kept in-frame rearrangements only. Such tables lose some clones; where checked, under half of the loss comes from unresolved V genes, and the rest has no known cause. That table supplies the V and J calls and clone size; D and trimming were determined from the DNA. The sample records some 79,000 clones, approximately 83% of which are singletons. 12% of the sample is taken by the ten largest.

This receptor was obtained from an adult who received the AZD1222 COVID-19 vaccine. Sample: peripheral blood, taken 28 days after the second AZD1222 dose.

The nucleotide sequence reads as follows: TGTGCCAGCAGCACGTCTCGGGCCAGGTCGCATTCACCCCTCCACTTT. It specifies CASSTSRARSHSPLHF. The sequence is built from TRBV5-8 and TRBJ1-6; confidence is insufficient to name the D gene. V lost 4 bases and J lost 8 bases; the stretch between them is 19 bases long. CDR1 SGHTS and CDR2 YDEGEE were looked up in the germline V gene. The CDR3 goes from the cysteine to the phenylalanine over 16 residues. Only the CDR3 region is kept as DNA, spanning 48 bases read in frame from base 1.